Listed below are T cell receptor beta chains from one sample, sequenced in a study of cytotoxic CD8 clonotypes in ibrutinib-treated CLL. Sequencing was performed with immunoSEQ multiplex PCR; in TCRdb, only in-frame clones are kept and a portion is missing. Among about 130,000 clones listed, 84% were seen once. Specimen: PBMCs, collected after 24 months of ibrutinib treatment. These receptors were taken from a human donor with chronic lymphocytic leukemia. Each CDR3 is given without its conserved first and last residue.

TRBV19	TRBJ1-1	ASSIWGFAEAF
TRBV5-5	TRBJ2-2	ASSKRVGTGELF
TRBV6-1	TRBJ2-6	ASRVGRSGANVLT
TRBV10-1	TRBJ1-2	ASSQDRSFNYGYT
TRBV5-4	TRBJ1-2	ASSKPGQESYGYT
TRBV30	TRBJ1-4	AWSRDSRNEKLF
TRBV30	TRBJ1-1	AWRVGNTEAF
TRBV7-3	TRBJ2-5	ASSNNPAETQY
TRBV19	TRBJ1-5	ASSIGSGGGQPQH
TRBV9	TRBJ1-2	ASSGPGQSHYGYT
TRBV19	TRBJ1-5	ASTRDRLNQPQH
TRBV5-1	TRBJ1-6	ASSTGQGVSSYNSPLH